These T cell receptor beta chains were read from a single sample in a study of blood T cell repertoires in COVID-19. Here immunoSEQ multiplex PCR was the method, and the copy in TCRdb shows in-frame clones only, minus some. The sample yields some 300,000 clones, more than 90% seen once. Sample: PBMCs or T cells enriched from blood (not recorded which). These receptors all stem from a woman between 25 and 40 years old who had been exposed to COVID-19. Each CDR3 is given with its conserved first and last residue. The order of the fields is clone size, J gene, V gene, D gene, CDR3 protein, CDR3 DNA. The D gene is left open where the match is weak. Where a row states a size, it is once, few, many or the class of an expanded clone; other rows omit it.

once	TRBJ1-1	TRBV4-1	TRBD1	CASRPQGRNTEAFF	TGCGCCAGCAGACCACAGGGGCGAAACACTGAAGCTTTCTTT
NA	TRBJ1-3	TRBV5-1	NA	CASSLGESGNTIYF	TGCGCCAGCAGCTTGGGGGAGAGTGGAAACACCATATATTTT
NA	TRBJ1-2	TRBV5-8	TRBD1	CASSLGTGGNYGYTF	TGTGCCAGCAGCTTGGGGACAGGGGGTAACTATGGCTACACCTTC
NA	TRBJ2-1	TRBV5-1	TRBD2	CASSLGGTSGVEQFF	TGCGCCAGCAGCTTGGGGGGGACTAGCGGCGTTGAGCAGTTCTTC
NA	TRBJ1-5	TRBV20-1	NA	CSASPRKLNQPQHF	TGCAGTGCTAGTCCCAGGAAGTTAAATCAGCCCCAGCATTTT
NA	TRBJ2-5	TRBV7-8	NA	CARVRGRRETQYF	TGTGCCAGGGTCCGGGGTCGTCGGGAGACCCAGTACTTC
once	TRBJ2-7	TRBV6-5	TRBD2	CASSYSLASGGYEQYF	TGTGCCAGCAGTTACTCCTTGGCTAGCGGGGGCTACGAGCAGTACTTC
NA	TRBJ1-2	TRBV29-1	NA	CSVDGPQGKGYTF	TGCAGCGTTGACGGGCCTCAGGGAAAAGGCTACACCTTC
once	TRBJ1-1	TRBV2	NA	CASSVGPGWTEAFF	TGTGCCAGCAGTGTGGGGCCAGGGTGGACTGAAGCTTTCTTT
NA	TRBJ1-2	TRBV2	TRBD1	CASQRGPAYGYTF	TGTGCCAGCCAAAGGGGGCCGGCCTATGGCTACACCTTC
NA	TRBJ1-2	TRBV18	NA	CASSPDSPYGYTF	TGTGCCAGCTCACCAGACAGCCCCTATGGCTACACCTTC
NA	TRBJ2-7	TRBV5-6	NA	CASSFGHAVVF	TGTGCCAGCAGCTTTGGCCACGCGGTCGTCTTC
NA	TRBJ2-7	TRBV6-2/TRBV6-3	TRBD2	CASSSTSGGSSYEQYF	TGTGCCAGCAGTTCGACTAGCGGGGGGTCCTCCTACGAGCAGTACTTC
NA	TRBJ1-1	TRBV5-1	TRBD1	CASRPTGGGTEAFF	TGCGCCAGCAGGCCCACAGGGGGGGGGACTGAAGCTTTCTTT
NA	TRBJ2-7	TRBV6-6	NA	CASLDQGWAYEQYF	TGTGCCAGCCTTGACCAGGGTTGGGCCTACGAGCAGTACTTC
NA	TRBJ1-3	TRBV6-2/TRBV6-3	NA	CASSYSTGPSSGNTIYF	TGTGCCAGCAGTTACTCGACAGGACCGAGCTCTGGAAACACCATATATTTT
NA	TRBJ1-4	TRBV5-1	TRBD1	CASSLRPGGESLINEKLFF	TGCGCCAGCAGCCTACGTCCAGGGGGCGAATCCCTAATTAATGAAAAACTGTTTTTT
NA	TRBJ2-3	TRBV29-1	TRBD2	CSGAGTSGSDTQYF	TGCAGCGGCGCAGGGACTAGCGGATCAGATACGCAGTATTTT
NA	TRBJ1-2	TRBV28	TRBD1	CASTDPRGTGGHGYTF	TGTGCCAGCACCGACCCGCGCGGGACAGGGGGCCATGGCTACACCTTC
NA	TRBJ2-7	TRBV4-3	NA	CASSQARGREQYF	TGCGCCAGCAGCCAAGCCAGGGGACGCGAGCAGTACTTC
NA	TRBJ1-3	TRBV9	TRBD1	CASSVDPSGGVGTIYF	TGTGCCAGCAGCGTAGACCCCTCAGGGGGCGTCGGCACCATATATTTT
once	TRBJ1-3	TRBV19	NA	CASRIGNHSGNTIYF	TGTGCCAGCAGAATCGGGAACCACTCTGGAAACACCATATATTTT
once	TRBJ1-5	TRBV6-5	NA	CATRGLVGNQPQHF	TGTGCCACAAGAGGCCTAGTTGGTAATCAGCCCCAGCATTTT
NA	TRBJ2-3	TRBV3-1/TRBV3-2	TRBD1	CASSLHRGTVSDTQYF	TGTGCCAGCAGCCTTCACCGAGGGACAGTCTCAGATACGCAGTATTTT
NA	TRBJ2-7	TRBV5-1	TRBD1	CASSPIVGGPYEQYF	TGCGCCAGCAGCCCAATCGTAGGGGGCCCCTACGAGCAGTACTTC
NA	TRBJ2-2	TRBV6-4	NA	CASRSQGDTGELFF	TGTGCCAGCAGATCCCAGGGCGACACCGGGGAGCTGTTTTTT
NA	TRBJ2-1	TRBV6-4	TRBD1	CASSDRDRGQDEQFF	TGTGCCAGCAGTGACAGGGACAGGGGGCAGGATGAGCAGTTCTTC
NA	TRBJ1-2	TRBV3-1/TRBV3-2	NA	CASSQTDANYGYTF	TGTGCCAGCAGCCAAACAGACGCTAACTATGGCTACACCTTC
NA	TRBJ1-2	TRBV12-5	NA	CASGQIQGRVFNGYTF	TGTGCTAGTGGCCAAATCCAGGGCAGGGTATTTAATGGCTACACCTTC
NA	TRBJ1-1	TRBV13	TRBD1	CASSLSLGQGNTEAFF	TGTGCCAGCAGCTTAAGTCTTGGACAGGGGAACACTGAAGCTTTCTTT
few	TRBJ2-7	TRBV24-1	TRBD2	CATTPGGGPYEQYF	TGTGCCACCACCCCGGGGGGGGGACCCTACGAGCAGTACTTC
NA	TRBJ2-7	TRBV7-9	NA	CASSFTGPFYEQYF	TGTGCCAGCAGCTTCACAGGCCCGTTCTACGAGCAGTACTTC
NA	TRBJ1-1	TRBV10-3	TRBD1	CAIRGTGMNTEAFF	TGTGCCATCAGGGGGACAGGAATGAACACTGAAGCTTTCTTT
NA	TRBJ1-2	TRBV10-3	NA	CAISPGGNYGYTF	TGTGCCATCAGTCCGGGGGGGAACTATGGCTACACCTTC
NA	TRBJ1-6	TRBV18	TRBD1	CASSPDRVILNSPLHF	TGTGCCAGCTCCCCGGACAGGGTAATCCTTAATTCACCCCTCCACTTT
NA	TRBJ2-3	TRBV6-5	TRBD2	CASSYRRVSGGARYF	TGTGCCAGCAGTTACAGACGGGTTAGCGGGGGGGCGCGGTATTTT
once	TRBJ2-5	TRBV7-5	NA	CASPLRRGDHRLCKETQYF	TGTGCCAGCCCCCTGCGGCGGGGGGACCACAGGTTGTGCAAAGAGACCCAGTACTTC
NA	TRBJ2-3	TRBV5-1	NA	CASRANTDTQYF	TGCGCCAGCAGAGCCAACACAGATACGCAGTATTTT
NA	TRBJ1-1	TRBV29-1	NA	CSVEDRRQYYTEAFF	TGCAGCGTTGAAGACCGGAGACAGTATTACACTGAAGCTTTCTTT
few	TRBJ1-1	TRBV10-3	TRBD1	CAIGGQGARKMNTEAFF	TGTGCCATCGGGGGACAGGGGGCCCGTAAAATGAACACTGAAGCTTTCTTT
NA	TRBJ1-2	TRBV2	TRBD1	CASSEGQGAVYGYTF	TGTGCCAGCAGTGAGGGACAGGGGGCTGTCTATGGCTACACCTTC
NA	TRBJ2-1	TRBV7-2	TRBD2	CASRRSGGASYNEQFF	TGTGCCAGCAGGCGCAGCGGGGGGGCTTCCTACAATGAGCAGTTCTTC
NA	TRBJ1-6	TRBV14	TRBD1	CASSTLTGGSSPLHF	TGTGCCAGCAGCACCCTGACAGGGGGAAGTTCACCCCTCCACTTT
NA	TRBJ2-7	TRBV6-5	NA	CASQRVRGGDEQYF	TGTGCCAGTCAACGGGTCAGGGGTGGGGACGAGCAGTACTTC
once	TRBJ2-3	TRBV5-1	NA	CASSSGTYTDTQYF	TGCGCCAGCAGCTCCGGGACTTACACAGATACGCAGTATTTT
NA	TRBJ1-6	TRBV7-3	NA	CASSTGQKNSPLHF	TGTGCCAGCAGCACCGGACAGAAAAATTCACCCCTCCACTTT
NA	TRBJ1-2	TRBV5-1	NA	CASSQDPGSYTF	TGCGCCAGCAGCCAGGACCCAGGGAGCTACACCTTC
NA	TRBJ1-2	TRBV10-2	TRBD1	CASLIPGQGTYGYTF	TGCGCCAGCCTTATCCCGGGACAGGGGACCTATGGCTACACCTTC
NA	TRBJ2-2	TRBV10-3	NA	CAISESEGLPGELFF	TGTGCCATCAGTGAGTCGGAGGGGTTGCCCGGGGAGCTGTTTTTT
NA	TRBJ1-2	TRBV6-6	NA	CASTLGHRRPYGYTF	TGTGCCAGCACTCTAGGCCACAGGCGCCCTTATGGCTACACCTTC
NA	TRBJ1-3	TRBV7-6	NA	CASSLTGGRGNTIYF	TGTGCCAGCAGCCTAACGGGGGGGCGAGGAAACACCATATATTTT
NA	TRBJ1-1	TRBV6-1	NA	CASSEVKGVNTEAFF	TGTGCCAGCAGTGAAGTAAAGGGAGTGAACACTGAAGCTTTCTTT
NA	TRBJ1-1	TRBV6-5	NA	CASSYERGGMNTEAFF	TGTGCCAGCAGTTATGAGAGGGGGGGGATGAACACTGAAGCTTTCTTT
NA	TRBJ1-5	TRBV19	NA	CASSLERHSNQPQHF	TGTGCCAGTAGTTTAGAGAGGCATAGCAATCAGCCCCAGCATTTT
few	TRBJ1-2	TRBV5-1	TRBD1	CASSPGTGTLFYGYTF	TGCGCCAGCAGCCCGGGGACAGGGACCCTCTTCTATGGCTACACCTTC
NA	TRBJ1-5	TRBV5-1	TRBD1	CASSSQGAANQPQHF	TGCGCCAGCAGCTCACAGGGGGCGGCCAATCAGCCCCAGCATTTT
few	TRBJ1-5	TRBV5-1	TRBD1	CASSLGGQGYQPQHF	TGCGCCAGCAGCTTGGGGGGACAGGGGTATCAGCCCCAGCATTTT